The 21 T cell receptor beta chains reported below all come from one sample, sequenced in a study of low-dose radiotherapy and immunotherapy resistance in tumors. First-strand cDNA relied on TRAV- and TRBV-specific primers spanning alpha and beta chains. PCR amplification of the TCRs was performed with Phusion for approximately 20 PCR cycles, and it relied on a constant-region primer together with a V-primer adapter. Each CDR3 protein is one row after TCRdb ran MiXCR on the reads. The sample records 65,000 to 100,000 distinct CDR3 sequences, 15% to 20% being singletons. Specified time point: before trial treatment. The sample was PBMCs, taken before treatment. Source of these receptors: a male donor with prostate cancer.

This clonotype showed up many times. V usage is TRBV12-3 or TRBV12-4 and J usage is TRBJ2-3, with 8 bases matching TRBD1. The CDR3 length is 14 residues. The junction had 7 bases not matched to a gene; V was cut back by 8 bases and J by 3 bases. The CDR3 coding sequence is TGTGCCAGCGGGCAGGGGGCGAGGACAGATACGCAGTATTTT. Protein product: CASGQGARTDTQYF.

This clonotype was detected ten times or more. This chain uses TRBV11-2 with TRBJ2-3; 10 nucleotides align to TRBD1. V lost 8 bases and J lost 6; bases outside the gene matches: 8. There are 14 residues in the CDR3. CDR1 is SGHAT and CDR2 is FQNNGV in the germline V gene. This CDR3 is CASARTGGRDTQYF. The CDR3 nucleotides read TGTGCCAGCGCAAGGACAGGGGGGAGGGATACGCAGTATTTT.

This clonotype was observed many times. The chain joins TRBV7-6 to TRBJ2-3, with TRBD1 matching 10 bases. This CDR3 comprises 16 residues. V gave up 5 bases and J gave up 4 bases; unmatched junction bases: 9. CDR1 is SGHVS, CDR2 FNYEAQ, per germline. The CDR3 region is CASSDPGGQGPDTQYF. DNA for the CDR3: TGTGCCAGCAGCGACCCCGGGGGACAGGGGCCAGATACGCAGTATTTT.

The chain has TRBV11-2 and TRBJ2-5; 8 nucleotides match TRBD2. Trimming removed 3 bases from V and 5 bases from J; junction bases left unmatched: 8. This CDR3 region has 15 residues. CDR1 and CDR2 from the germline V gene are SGHAT and FQNNGV. In nucleotides, the CDR3 is TGTGCCAGCAGCTTCCAAACTAGCGGTGGGGAGACCCAGTACTTC. The encoded protein is CASSFQTSGGETQYF.

This clonotype has ten or more counts. This chain connects TRBV4-2 to TRBJ2-6, with D possibly being TRBD1 or TRBD2 (6 bases each). CDR1 and CDR2 from the germline V gene are LGHNA and YNFKEQ. This CDR3 is built from 15 residues. The V gene lost 8 bases and the J gene lost 2 bases, with 13 bases spanning the gap. CDR3: CASGVGGTGANVLTF. The CDR3 DNA follows: TGTGCCAGCGGGGTAGGGGGGACTGGGGCCAACGTCCTGACTTTC.

At least ten counts were recorded for this clonotype. The chain uses TRBV20-1 and TRBJ2-7, with 7 bases lining up with TRBD1. The CDR3 runs 13 residues. V was clipped by 4 bases and J by 3 bases; unmatched bases: 6. CDR1 and CDR2 (germline): DFQATT, SNEGSKA (reference sequence). The CDR3 DNA is TGCAGTGCTATAAGACAGGGAGTCTACGAGCAGTACTTC. It translates to CSAIRQGVYEQYF.

This clonotype has ten or more counts. The rearrangement joins TRBV7-2 to TRBJ2-1, with 8 bases fitting TRBD2. The CDR3 has 16 amino acids. The ends lost 6 bases at V and 7 bases at J; junction bases unmatched: 14. Germline assignment: CDR1 SGHTA and CDR2 FQGNSA. CDR3 protein: CASRKGSGGKWNEQFF. CDR3 coding DNA: TGTGCCAGCAGGAAAGGGAGCGGGGGAAAGTGGAATGAGCAGTTCTTC.

The chain links TRBV18 to TRBJ1-3; the D gene is possibly TRBD1 (6 bases). With 6 bases removed from V and 2 bases from J, the gap between germline ends came to 14 bases. The CDR3 is 15 residues long. CDR1 is KGHSH and CDR2 is LQKENI in the germline V gene. CDR3 in DNA: TGTGCCAGCTCCCTCGGACAGAATACTGGAAACACCATATATTTT. Protein: CASSLGQNTGNTIYF.

This clonotype appeared many times. The gene calls are TRBV7-9 and TRBJ2-5; 8 bases match TRBD1. With 6 bases clipped from V and 0 bases from J, the junction kept 12 bases outside the gene matches. The CDR3 is 17 amino acids. The V gene's germline CDR1 is SEHNR and CDR2 FQNEAQ (reference sequence). DNA of the CDR3: TGTGCCAGCAGAACAGGGACAGGAGGAATCTACCAAGAGACCCAGTACTTC. This translates into CASRTGTGGIYQETQYF.

This clonotype was seen only a few times. The genes are TRBV27 and TRBJ2-4; 10 nucleotides align to TRBD1. J lost 6 bases, V lost 7 bases, and 15 bases had no gene match. This CDR3 contains 17 residues. CDR1 MNHEY and CDR2 SMNVEV come from the germline V gene (reference sequence). CDR3 protein: CASTVRATGGAGNIQYF. The CDR3 DNA follows: TGTGCCAGCACTGTTCGGGCGACAGGGGGCGCGGGAAACATTCAGTACTTC.

This clonotype has at least ten counts. The gene calls are TRBV6-2 or TRBV6-3 and TRBJ2-7; perhaps D is TRBD1 or TRBD2 (5 bases each). V was pared by 7 bases and J by 4 bases, with 17 bases between. The CDR3 totals 14 residues. Germline CDR1 and CDR2: MNHEY and SVGEGT. CDR3 amino acids: CASTPSGTAYEQYF. Here the CDR3 DNA reads TGTGCCAGCACTCCATCCGGGACGGCTTACGAGCAGTACTTC.

This clonotype was recorded at least ten times. This chain uses TRBV12-3 or TRBV12-4 with TRBJ1-5; 7 bases line up with TRBD1. There are 15 residues in the CDR3. V shed 5 bases, J shed 2 bases, and the junction held 6 bases outside the gene matches. CDR3 residues: CASSTRDSRNQPQHF. CDR3 nucleotides: TGTGCCAGCAGTACACGGGACAGTCGCAATCAGCCCCAGCATTTT.

The sample holds a few counts of this clonotype. The rearrangement joins TRBV7-9 to TRBJ2-5, with TRBD1 as a possible D gene (6 bases). Germline CDR1 is SEHNR and CDR2 is FQNEAQ (reference sequence). Deletions cut 2 bases from V and 4 bases from J, with 11 bases between. The CDR3 contains 14 residues. The CDR3 coding sequence is TGTGCCAGCAGCTTACAGGGGCTCCTAGAGACCCAGTACTTC. Protein sequence: CASSLQGLLETQYF.

J is TRBJ1-1 and V is TRBV3-1; unclear D gene. The CDR3 is 11 residues long. Germline V CDR1 and CDR2: LGHDT, YNNKEL (reference sequence). The V end was cut by 4 bases, the J end by 12 bases, with 12 bases between. CDR3 sequence (DNA): TGTGCCAGCAGCCCAGGCACGTCTACTTTCTTT. The encoded protein is CASSPGTSTFF.

In regard to this clonotype: Being one base from a much bigger clone, this may be a read error. The chain links TRBV19 to TRBJ1-1; weak D call: TRBD1 (5 bases). Looked up from germline, CDR1 is LNHDA and CDR2 is SQIVND (reference sequence). The length of the CDR3 is 14 residues. Written as DNA, the CDR3 is TGTACCAGTAGTGCAGGGTATGCCGACACTGAAGCTTTCTTT. This gives the protein CTSSAGYADTEAFF.

This clonotype occurred many times. This CDR3 reads CSANLLAGSYEQYF. In nucleotides, the CDR3 is TGCAGTGCTAACCTTCTAGCGGGTTCCTACGAGCAGTACTTC. The V and J genes are TRBV20-1 and TRBJ2-7; the match to TRBD2 covers 8 bases. Germline trimming cut 4 bases from V and 1 base from J; bases unmatched to any gene: 6. Looked up from germline, CDR1 is DFQATT and CDR2 is SNEGSKA (reference sequence). This CDR3 spans 14 amino acids.

This clonotype has a count of ten or more. The V gene is TRBV10-3, the J gene TRBJ2-5; the match to TRBD1 covers 7 bases. CDR1 and CDR2 from the germline V gene are ENHRY and SYGVKD. V lost 0 bases and J lost 3; bases outside the gene matches: 7. The CDR3 spans 16 residues. The CDR3 coding sequence is TGTGCCATCAGTGAGTCGGGACAGTCAGCTAAAGAGACCCAGTACTTC. Protein sequence: CAISESGQSAKETQYF.

At least ten counts were recorded for this clonotype. The chain has TRBV14 and TRBJ2-2, with D perhaps TRBD1 (5 bases). This CDR3 is 16 amino acids long. V was clipped by 4 bases and J by 4 bases, with 16 bases between them. Looked up from germline, CDR1 is SGHDN and CDR2 is FVKESK. CDR3 sequence: CASSPRLLRGTGELFF. In DNA, the CDR3 is TGTGCCAGCAGCCCCCGTTTACTTAGGGGCACCGGGGAGCTGTTTTTT. The whole variable domain, remainder taken from reference TRBV14 and TRBJ2-2, is EAGVTQFPSHSVIEKGQTVTLRCDPISGHDNLYWYRRVMGKEIKFLLHFVKESKQDESGMPNNRFLAERTGGTYSTLKVQPAELEDSGVYFCASSPRLLRGTGELFFGEGSRLTVL.

This clonotype came up many times. The V gene is TRBV6-8, the J gene TRBJ2-7, with D possibly matching TRBD2 (6 bases). The CDR3 extends over 14 amino acids. Trimming cost V 0 bases and J 6 bases, with 12 bases left between them. In germline, CDR1 is MNHGY, CDR2 SAAAGT. CDR3 sequence reads: CASSYSGGKGEQYF. CDR3 in DNA: TGTGCCAGCAGTTACTCGGGGGGAAAGGGCGAGCAGTACTTC.

This clonotype was detected ten times or more. An end of the junction does not agree with germline; a read error may underlie this. V is TRBV11-2 and J is TRBJ2-1; 7 bases align to TRBD2. Germline V gene lookup returns CDR1 SGHAT and CDR2 FQNNGV. This CDR3 has 15 residues. In DNA, the CDR3 is TGCGCCAGCAGCTTGTCGGGAGGCTCCTACAATGAGCAGTTCTTC. Translating it yields CASSLSGGSYNEQFF. Full variable domain (rest looked up from reference TRBV11-2 and TRBJ2-1): EAGVAQSPRYKIIEKRQSVAFWCNPISGHATLYWYQQILGQGPKLLIQFQNNGVVDDSQLPKDRFSAERLKGVDSTLKIQPAKLEDSAVYLCASSLSGGSYNEQFFGPGTRLTVL.

This clonotype was seen at least ten times. The chain uses TRBV3-1 and TRBJ2-7; D unresolved. Germline lookup yields CDR1 LGHDT and CDR2 YNNKEL (reference sequence). V gave up 0 bases and J gave up 6 bases, with 9 bases separating them. The CDR3 totals 13 residues. CDR3 loop: CASSQETGREQYF. The CDR3 DNA follows: TGTGCCAGCAGCCAAGAGACCGGGCGCGAGCAGTACTTC.